Listed below are T cell receptor beta chains from one sample, sequenced in a study of post-analysis software for immune sequencing data. TCRdb redid the calling of the PCR reads with MiXCR, one entry per CDR3 protein. In the table there are about 500,000 distinct CDR3 sequences, around 40% of which are singletons. The sequencing input was blood. These receptors were taken from a girl aged 10 to 17 with multiple sclerosis. Both conserved end residues are part of each CDR3. D genes are given only for firm matches. Size values are once, few and many counts, or a class for expanded clones, and some rows have none.

d_call	v_call	j_call	clone_size	cdr3_nt	cdr3_aa
.	TRBV18	TRBJ2-5	.	TGTGCCAGCTCAGCATATTCCGGGACGTCCCAAGAGACCCAGTACTTC	CASSAYSGTSQETQYF
TRBD2	TRBV12-3/TRBV12-4	TRBJ2-7	.	TGTGCCAGCAGCCCCGGACGAGGACTAGCCTACGAGCAGTACTTC	CASSPGRGLAYEQYF
.	TRBV7-9	TRBJ2-1	.	TGTGCCAGCAGCTTCAAGGGGACATCGGCGTCGCTGGGGTACAATGAGCAGTTCTTC	CASSFKGTSASLGYNEQFF
.	TRBV6-2/TRBV6-3	TRBJ2-7	.	TGTGCCAGCAGTTACTCGCCCTCATACTACGAGCAGTACTTC	CASSYSPSYYEQYF
.	TRBV5-1	TRBJ2-1	.	TGCGCCAGCAGCTCCGAAGCCCACGACAATGAGCAGTTCTTC	CASSSEAHDNEQFF
TRBD2	TRBV20-1	TRBJ2-3	.	TGCAGTGCTACCGGGAGGCCGCGGACAGATACGCAGTATTTT	CSATGRPRTDTQYF
.	TRBV29-1	TRBJ2-6	few	TGCAGCGTTTATGACCGCCGCCTCTCTGGGGCCAACGTCCTGACTTTC	CSVYDRRLSGANVLTF
.	TRBV7-6	TRBJ2-3	few	TGTGCCAGCAGCTTAGTAATAGGCGGCTCAGATACGCAGTATTTT	CASSLVIGGSDTQYF
.	TRBV7-9	TRBJ1-5	.	TGTGCCAGCAGCTCAGGGGTGGAGGATCAGCCCCAGCATTTT	CASSSGVEDQPQHF
.	TRBV7-2	TRBJ1-4	few	TGTGCCAGCAGCTTAGTATGGTCTTCTGGGCAAGACGAAAAACTGTTTTTT	CASSLVWSSGQDEKLFF
.	TRBV19	TRBJ2-7	.	TGTGCCAGTAGTGAGGAGCAGTACTTC	CASSEEQYF
.	TRBV5-1	TRBJ2-1	few	TGCGCCAGCAGACCGCGGGCGGTTAGCTCCTACAATGAGCAGTTCTTC	CASRPRAVSSYNEQFF
.	TRBV28	TRBJ1-1	few	TGTGCCAGCAGCCAGGTGGGAACTGAAGCTTTCTTT	CASSQVGTEAFF
.	TRBV29-1	TRBJ2-3	.	TGCAGCGTTGCAGTTTCAGATACGCAGTATTTT	CSVAVSDTQYF
TRBD2	TRBV7-2	TRBJ2-5	.	TGTGCCAGCAGCTCTACTAGCGGGAATGGCGAGACCCAGTACTTC	CASSSTSGNGETQYF
.	TRBV20-1	TRBJ1-2	few	TGCAGTGCTAGTAGGGGCGTAGGCTACACCTTC	CSASRGVGYTF
.	TRBV20-1	TRBJ1-2	few	TGCAGTGCTAGGTCAGGGACTGTCTATGGCTACACCTTC	CSARSGTVYGYTF
TRBD2	TRBV7-2	TRBJ2-7	.	TGTGCCAGCAGCTCCTCCCCCAGCGGGAGGGCCCTCTACGAGCAGTACTTC	CASSSSPSGRALYEQYF
TRBD1	TRBV7-9	TRBJ2-7	.	TGTGCCAGCAGTACCCCGACAGGGGGTAACGAGCAGTACTTC	CASSTPTGGNEQYF
.	TRBV29-1	TRBJ1-2	.	TGCAGCGTTGAAGGGACCTATGGCTACACCTTC	CSVEGTYGYTF
TRBD1	TRBV20-1	TRBJ2-7	.	TGCAGTGCCGACGGGACAGGGAGTCCCTACGAGCAGTACTTC	CSADGTGSPYEQYF
.	TRBV20-1	TRBJ2-1	few	TGCAGTGCCCGGTTTGGAGCGGGTTACAATGAGCAGTTCTTC	CSARFGAGYNEQFF
TRBD2	TRBV28	TRBJ2-1	.	TGTGCCAGCACCTTGTTGCAGGTAGCGGGAATTAACAATGAGCAGTTCTTC	CASTLLQVAGINNEQFF
TRBD1	TRBV12-3/TRBV12-4	TRBJ1-1	.	TGTGCCAGCAGCCCGGGACAGGGAGTGAACACTGAAGCTTTCTTT	CASSPGQGVNTEAFF
TRBD2	TRBV2	TRBJ2-1	.	TGTGCCAGCAGTGACTTCACTAGCGGGAGGCGATACAATGAGCAGTTCTTC	CASSDFTSGRRYNEQFF
TRBD1	TRBV20-1	TRBJ1-5	few	TGCAGTGCTAGTGATCGACAGGGGGTGAGCAATCAGCCCCAGCATTTT	CSASDRQGVSNQPQHF
TRBD2	TRBV5-1	TRBJ2-7	.	TGCGCCAGCAGCTACGGGCCGGGAGGCGAGTACGAGCAGTACTTC	CASSYGPGGEYEQYF
TRBD1	TRBV20-1	TRBJ2-3	.	TGCAGTGCTACCGACAGGGGGGAAACAGATACGCAGTATTTT	CSATDRGETDTQYF
TRBD1	TRBV7-2	TRBJ2-5	.	TGTGCCAGCAGCCTCGGGACAGGGATCGAGACCCAGTACTTC	CASSLGTGIETQYF
.	TRBV20-1	TRBJ1-2	few	TGCAGTGCTAGTCCCCGTGACCGGGCGGACTATGGCTACACCTTC	CSASPRDRADYGYTF
.	TRBV7-2	TRBJ2-7	few	TGTGCCAGCAGCTTAATGAATATCGGGGCCTACGAGCAGTACTTC	CASSLMNIGAYEQYF
TRBD2	TRBV10-3	TRBJ2-3	.	TGTGCCATCAGGGGACTAGCGGGAGTAACAGATACGCAGTATTTT	CAIRGLAGVTDTQYF
.	TRBV5-6	TRBJ1-5	.	TGTGCCAGCAGCATCGGGACCGCCGGGCCCCAGCATTTT	CASSIGTAGPQHF
TRBD1	TRBV12-3/TRBV12-4	TRBJ2-1	few	TGTGCCAGCAGTTTAAGGGGGCTGGCTAACGATGGGCAGTTCTTC	CASSLRGLANDGQFF
TRBD1	TRBV4-1	TRBJ2-1	.	TGCGCCAGCAGCCAAGTGGGGAGTAGGACAGGGGCCGATAGATTGTACAATGAGCAGTTCTTC	CASSQVGSRTGADRLYNEQFF
.	TRBV6-2/TRBV6-3	TRBJ1-2	few	TGTGCCAGCAGTTACGCCGACAGGAATGGAGGCTACACCTTC	CASSYADRNGGYTF
TRBD2	TRBV12-3/TRBV12-4	TRBJ2-7	once	TGTGCCAGCAGCCCCGAGCTAGCGGGAGGGTCCTACGAGCAGTACTTC	CASSPELAGGSYEQYF
TRBD2	TRBV5-1	TRBJ2-1	few	TGCGCCAGCAGCTCGACGATATTAGCGGGCTCCTACAATGAGCAGTTCTTC	CASSSTILAGSYNEQFF
.	TRBV4-1	TRBJ1-2	.	TGCGCCAGCAGCCAAGAACAGAACAACTATGGCTACACCTTC	CASSQEQNNYGYTF
TRBD1	TRBV28	TRBJ2-5	few	TGTGCCAGCAGTTTAGGGACAGCAGAGACCCAGTACTTC	CASSLGTAETQYF
.	TRBV10-3	TRBJ2-3	few	TGTGCCATCAGTGTCCAAGCGGATACGCAGTATTTT	CAISVQADTQYF
.	TRBV5-1	TRBJ2-7	few	TGCGCCAGCAGCCTGGGAGGAGACAATACCTACGAGCAGTACTTC	CASSLGGDNTYEQYF
.	TRBV4-2	TRBJ2-3	few	TGTGCCAGCAGCCAAGAAAATAGATTCACAGATACGCAGTATTTT	CASSQENRFTDTQYF
TRBD1	TRBV5-1	TRBJ2-7	few	TGCGCCGGCAGCTCGCCGGGACAGGTGACCTACGAGCAGTACTTC	CAGSSPGQVTYEQYF
.	TRBV6-5	TRBJ1-2	.	TGTGCCAGCAGTCCGCAGCGGATAGCCTTCTATGGCTACACCTTC	CASSPQRIAFYGYTF
.	TRBV6-5	TRBJ1-1	once	TGTGCCAGCAGTTACGACGGACGGGGCCGGGCTGAAGCTTTCTTT	CASSYDGRGRAEAFF
TRBD2	TRBV18	TRBJ2-7	few	TGTGCCAGCTCACCACTCGGTTCTAGCGGGATAGGGTCCTACGAGCAGTACTTC	CASSPLGSSGIGSYEQYF